The TCR beta chain under discussion was sequenced for a study of neurological immune-mediated disorders. Findings and limits, study-wide: Because no CDR3 amino acid sequences were shared across subjects by expanded clones, private repertoires were suggested in all groups. HTLV-1-associated myelopathy ranked highest for TCR clonal expansion and multiple sclerosis lowest, beneath healthy controls.

This clonotype appeared many times. As yet, its antigen is unknown. The sorted libraries started from some 970,000 CD4+ or CD8+ T cells. By 5'RACE with 10-nucleotide random UMIs, the cDNA was made. TCRdb reprocessed the 5' RACE reads via MiXCR and lists one record per CDR3 protein. This sample has roughly 30,000 distinct CDR3 sequences, with under 30% found just once. Material for sequencing was CD4+ T cells from blood. The origin of this receptor is a man in his fifties or sixties with HTLV-1-associated myelopathy (HAM/TSP).

The CDR3 spells CASSVAPVPDYEQYF. For the CDR3, the DNA is TGTGCCAGCAGCGTAGCCCCCGTCCCAGACTACGAGCAGTACTTC. The rearrangement links TRBV9 to TRBJ2-7, with D unclear. The germline V gene has CDR1 SGDLS and CDR2 YYNGEE. Trimming shortened V by 0 bases and J by 3 bases, and 13 bases separated the two germline ends. CDR3 length: 15 residues.